The 31 T cell receptor beta chains below all came from one sample that was sequenced in a study of blood T cell repertoires in COVID-19. Repertoires were generated with immunoSEQ multiplex PCR, while TCRdb's copy carries only in-frame clones and drops some. This sample carries a few hundred thousand clones, 88% of them seen once, and the ten largest clones take 2.5% to 3.5%. Sequenced: PBMCs or T cells enriched from blood (not recorded which). The source of these receptors is a woman aged 35 to 49 who had been exposed to COVID-19.

The chain carries TRBV7-2 and TRBJ1-2, with 7 bases fitting TRBD1. The CDR3 has 16 amino acids. Germline V gene sequence: CDR1 SGHTA, CDR2 FQGNSA. J was trimmed by 5 bases and V by 5 bases; bases with no gene match: 14. CDR3 region: CASSASTGPGTYGYTF. CDR3 in DNA: TGTGCCAGCAGCGCCTCGACAGGGCCTGGAACTTATGGCTACACCTTC. Full variable domain (outside the CDR3, taken from reference TRBV7-2 and TRBJ1-2): GAGVSQSPSNKVTEKGKDVELRCDPISGHTALYWYRQSLGQGLEFLIYFQGNSAPDKSGLPSDRFSAERTGGSVSTLTIQRTQQEDSAVYLCASSASTGPGTYGYTFGSGTRLTVV.

This chain connects TRBV4-1 to TRBJ2-2; 10 bases agree with TRBD2. The CDR3 extends over 16 amino acids. Germline V CDR1 and CDR2: MGHRA, YSYEKL. The ends lost 0 bases at V and 4 bases at J; junction bases unmatched: 2. The CDR3 is CASSQELAGATGELFF. The CDR3 coding sequence is TGCGCCAGCAGCCAAGAGCTAGCGGGGGCCACCGGGGAGCTGTTTTTT.

A few counts support this clone. This chain links TRBV24-1 with TRBJ2-7; D gene uncertain. The CDR3 length is 11 residues. Trimming took off 9 bases at V and 4 bases at J, with 9 bases between the two ends. CDR1 is KGHDR and CDR2 is SFDVKD in the germline V gene. CDR3 sequence reads: CATQHPYEQYV. The CDR3 bases are TGTGCCACCCAACACCCATACGAGCAGTACGTC.

This clone came up a few times. The genes are TRBV6-6 and TRBJ1-1, with D perhaps TRBD1 (6 bases). Germline CDR1 reads MNHNY; CDR2 reads SVGAGI (reference sequence). The CDR3 loop spans 15 amino acids. Trimming pared 2 bases from V and 1 base from J, leaving 11 bases between. The chain's CDR3 is CASSYVGGQNTEAFF. The CDR3 DNA reads as TGTGCCAGCAGTTACGTCGGGGGGCAGAACACTGAAGCTTTCTTT.

CDR3 DNA sequence: TGTGCCTGCCTACAGGGGTACGCTGAAGCTTTCTTT. Its protein product is CACLQGYAEAFF. The chain joins TRBV30 to TRBJ1-1; 7 nucleotides line up with TRBD1. The CDR3 covers 12 residues. The ends lost 6 bases at V and 6 bases at J; junction bases unmatched: 7. Germline assignment: CDR1 GTSNPN and CDR2 SVGIG (reference sequence).

This sequence joins TRBV30 and TRBJ1-1; D uncertain. Germline loops: CDR1 GTSNPN, CDR2 SVGIG (reference sequence). CDR3 length equals 13 residues. Trimming took 0 bases from V and 5 from J, leaving 10 bases between them. The CDR3 is CAWSVGRRTEAFF. As DNA, the CDR3 is TGTGCCTGGAGTGTAGGGAGAAGAACTGAAGCTTTCTTT.

This clone was seen a single time. The rearrangement uses TRBV4-2 and TRBJ2-3; 13 bases are shared with TRBD2. The J segment lost 3 bases and the V segment lost 3 bases, leaving 6 bases of the junction unmatched. This CDR3 contains 17 residues. Per germline, CDR1 LGHNA and CDR2 YNFKEQ. The CDR3 DNA follows: TGTGCCAGCAGCCAGCCCTCGACTAGCGGGGGGACAGATACGCAGTATTTT. It is translated as CASSQPSTSGGTDTQYF.

J is TRBJ2-5 and V is TRBV5-4; D possibly corresponds to TRBD1 (5 bases). V was shortened by 7 bases and J by 7 bases, with 11 bases between the two germline ends. The CDR3 totals 11 residues. Germline V gives CDR1 SGHNT, CDR2 YYREEE (reference sequence). DNA of the CDR3: TGTGCCAGCGGCAGGGCCGGGACCCAGTACTTC. This codes for CASGRAGTQYF.

This rearrangement joins TRBV29-1 to TRBJ2-3; TRBD1 matches 9 bases. From germline, CDR1 is SQVTM and CDR2 ANQGSEA. This CDR3 is built from 15 residues. The J segment lost 6 bases and the V segment lost 6 bases, leaving 13 bases of the junction unmatched. The CDR3 loop reads CSVVTGTGRADTQYF. CDR3 nucleotides: TGCAGCGTGGTGACCGGGACAGGGAGAGCGGATACGCAGTATTTT.

About this clone itself: The junction differs from germline at one of its ends, possibly a read error. The chain is built from TRBV18 and TRBJ1-1, with 7 bases matching TRBD1. Germline assignment: CDR1 KGHSH and CDR2 LQKENI. CDR3 size: 19 residues. The CDR3 region has the DNA TGTGCCGGCTCACCACCTATCGGGGCAGGGGGTTCCTTGGTGACTGAAGCTTTCTTT. Residues: CAGSPPIGAGGSLVTEAFF.

As regards this clone: One end of the junction is discordant with germline, which a read error may explain. The chain recombines TRBV5-1 with TRBJ1-4; D is uncertain. This CDR3 is 14 amino acids long. Germline CDR1 reads SGHRS; CDR2 reads YFSETQ. The CDR3 reads CASSLVFGEEKLFF. The CDR3 nucleotides read TGTGCCAGCAGCTTGGTATTCGGGGAAGAAAAACTGTTTTTT.

The chain links TRBV30 to TRBJ2-2; 8 bases map to TRBD1. After removal of 5 bases from V and 3 bases from J, the junction contained 8 bases not matched to a gene. The CDR3 contains 15 residues. The germline V gene has CDR1 GTSNPN and CDR2 SVGIG (reference sequence). The CDR3 bases are TGTGCCTGGGTCGTTAGGACAGGGTACACCGGGGAGCTGTTTTTT. Amino acids: CAWVVRTGYTGELFF.

Here the CDR3 DNA reads TGTGCCAGCAGTTCCTCGGGACAGGCAGAGCAGTTCTTC. Encoded protein: CASSSSGQAEQFF. J is TRBJ2-1 and V is TRBV28, with 8 positions matching TRBD1. V trimming: 4 bases; J trimming: 10 bases; junction bases outside the gene matches: 6. CDR1 and CDR2 from the germline V gene are MDHEN and SYDVKM. The CDR3 is 13 residues long.

The rearrangement links TRBV24-1 to TRBJ1-1; D is perhaps TRBD1 (5 bases). Trimming left V 3 bases short and J 3 bases short, with 7 bases between. The germline CDR1 and CDR2 sequences are KGHDR and SFDVKD. The CDR3 is 13 amino acids. CDR3 residues: CATSDGGDTEAFF. The CDR3 DNA reads as TGTGCCACCAGTGATGGGGGGGACACTGAAGCTTTCTTT.

This chain joins TRBV7-9 and TRBJ2-7; 8 positions agree with TRBD1. This CDR3 has 16 residues. V shed 8 bases, J shed 2 bases, and the junction held 14 bases outside the gene matches. CDR1 is SEHNR and CDR2 is FQNEAQ in the germline V gene (reference sequence). The CDR3 DNA sequence: TGTGCCAGCCGAGACACCCACAGGGGGGACCCCTACGAGCAGTACTTC. Its protein product is CASRDTHRGDPYEQYF.

V gene TRBV11-2 combines with J gene TRBJ1-4, with D perhaps TRBD1 (5 bases). Between the trimmed V and J ends, which lost 2 bases and 11 bases, there was a span of 15 bases. The CDR3 covers 14 residues. Germline CDR1 is SGHAT and CDR2 is FQNNGV. CDR3 nucleotides: TGTGCCAGCAGCTTAAGGGGCTCCCCTGGGAAACTGTTTTTT. Its protein is CASSLRGSPGKLFF.

V is TRBV3-1 (or the pseudogene TRBV3-2) and J is TRBJ2-5; TRBD2 matches at 8 bases. CDR3 length: 14 residues. J was trimmed by 5 bases and V by 3 bases; bases with no gene match: 5. Germline assignment: CDR1 LGHDT and CDR2 YNNKEL (reference sequence). The CDR3 here is CASSHQREWETQYF. DNA for the CDR3: TGTGCCAGCAGCCATCAGCGGGAGTGGGAGACCCAGTACTTC.

The table lists this clone with a few counts. The chain joins TRBV15 to TRBJ2-1; 9 positions match TRBD2. The CDR3 is 14 amino acids. CDR1 is LNHNV and CDR2 is YYDKDF in the germline V gene (reference sequence). Trimming took 1 base from V and 8 from J; bases not matched to a gene: 3. This CDR3 is CATSRAQREDEQFF. The CDR3 DNA reads as TGTGCCACCAGCAGAGCCCAGCGGGAGGATGAGCAGTTCTTC.

The chain joins TRBV12-3 or TRBV12-4 to TRBJ1-2; TRBD1 aligns across 7 bases. With V trimmed by 4 bases and J by 4 bases, 3 bases remained unmatched. This CDR3 has 13 residues. The CDR3 DNA reads as TGTGCCAGCAGTTCCCCAGGGGGCTATGGCTACACCTTC. This sequence encodes CASSSPGGYGYTF.

The chain has TRBV5-8 and TRBJ1-2, with D tentatively TRBD1 (5 bases). This CDR3 contains 14 residues. Germline assignment: CDR1 SGHTS and CDR2 YDEGEE. Deletions cut 0 bases from V and 4 bases from J, with 10 bases between. Written as DNA, the CDR3 is TGTGCCAGCAGCTTGGACACAGGAGCCTATGGCTACACCTTC. It encodes CASSLDTGAYGYTF.

The rearrangement joins TRBV7-2 to TRBJ2-5, with a tentative D call TRBD2 (7 bases). Trimming stripped 1 base from V and 7 bases from J, with 16 bases between. CDR3 length: 15 amino acids. CDR1 SGHTA and CDR2 FQGNSA come from the germline V gene. The CDR3 protein is CASSLGIGRGGTQYF. CDR3 DNA sequence: TGTGCCAGCAGCTTAGGCATAGGGAGGGGGGGGACCCAGTACTTC.

The J gene is TRBJ1-4, the V gene TRBV19, with 9 bases that match TRBD1. Trimming cost V 4 bases and J 5 bases; bases outside gene matches: 11. This CDR3 region has 17 residues. Germline V gene sequence: CDR1 LNHDA, CDR2 SQIVND (reference sequence). CDR3 in amino acids: CASSRKSTGTGNEKLFF. Written as DNA, the CDR3 is TGTGCCAGTAGTAGGAAATCCACCGGGACAGGGAATGAAAAACTGTTTTTT.

The chain carries TRBV6-5 and TRBJ1-1; TRBD1 matches at 12 bases. Unmatched junction bases numbered 9, after V lost 8 bases and J lost 5 bases. Germline assignment: CDR1 MNHEY and CDR2 SVGAGI. This CDR3 has 15 amino acids. CDR3 sequence reads: CASSWDRGLRTEAFF. As DNA, the CDR3 is TGTGCCAGCTCCTGGGACAGGGGGCTGAGGACTGAAGCTTTCTTT.

The chain recombines TRBV5-6 with TRBJ2-7; 12 bases are shared with TRBD2. The CDR3 totals 15 residues. The V gene end was trimmed by 4 bases and the J gene end by 4 bases; junction bases not matched to a gene: 6. Per the germline V gene, CDR1 is SGHDT and CDR2 is YYEEEE. The CDR3 here is CASSLIGTSGYEQYF. The CDR3 bases are TGTGCCAGCAGCCTGATTGGGACTAGCGGGTACGAGCAGTACTTC.

The chain links TRBV13 to TRBJ2-3; D perhaps matches TRBD2 (6 bases). The CDR3 is made up of 16 amino acids. Germline V gives CDR1 PRHDT, CDR2 FYEKMQ (reference sequence). The germline V and J ends were trimmed by 2 bases and 2 bases, with 14 bases remaining between them. CDR3: CASSLRLVSATDTQYF. DNA of the CDR3: TGTGCCAGCAGCTTAAGACTAGTTTCAGCCACAGATACGCAGTATTTT.

The chain employs TRBV20-1 and TRBJ2-1; D unclear. Germline V gene data show CDR1 as DFQATT and CDR2 as SNEGSKA (reference sequence). The V gene lost 2 bases and the J gene lost 7 bases, with 6 bases spanning the gap. CDR3 length: 11 amino acids. CDR3 sequence: CSARSVNEQFF. In nucleotides, the CDR3 is TGCAGTGCTAGATCCGTAAATGAGCAGTTCTTC.

To note about this clone: At one end, the junction sequence differs from germline, possibly due to a read error. The rearrangement joins TRBV5-1 to TRBJ2-4; TRBD2 agrees at 9 bases. This CDR3 region has 16 residues. Germline V lookup: CDR1 SGHRS, CDR2 YFSETQ. The CDR3 nucleotides are TGTGCCAGCAGCTCTGGTGATCTAGCGGGACAAAACATTCAGTACTTC. This translates into CASSSGDLAGQNIQYF.

This clone came up once. The rearrangement uses TRBV6-2 or TRBV6-3 and TRBJ2-7; 9 positions match TRBD2. Trimming cost V 2 bases and J 3 bases; bases outside gene matches: 8. The CDR3 runs 16 residues. The germline gives CDR1 MNHEY, CDR2 SVGEGT. CDR3 in amino acids: CASSYLLAGAGYEQYV. The CDR3 nucleotides are TGTGCCAGCAGTTACCTCTTAGCGGGAGCCGGCTACGAGCAGTACGTC.

The CDR3 region has the DNA TGTGCCTGGAGGGTGGACAGGAGCACTGAAGCTTTCTTT. It is translated as CAWRVDRSTEAFF. V gene TRBV30 combines with J gene TRBJ1-1; 7 nucleotides match TRBD1. Trimming removed 3 bases from V and 4 bases from J; junction bases left unmatched: 5. The CDR3 is 13 amino acids. Per germline, CDR1 GTSNPN and CDR2 SVGIG (reference sequence).

V and J are TRBV15 and TRBJ2-2; 11 nucleotides align to TRBD2. J lost 2 bases, V lost 4 bases, and 12 bases had no gene match. Germline assignment: CDR1 LNHNV and CDR2 YYDKDF (reference sequence). The length of the CDR3 is 19 residues. The CDR3 DNA is TGTGCCACCAGCACTCCCATCCAGGGACTAGCGGCCAACACCGGGGAGCTGTTTTTT. Amino acid sequence: CATSTPIQGLAANTGELFF.

This chain uses TRBV19 with TRBJ1-5, with 12 bases identical to TRBD1. CDR3 length: 19 amino acids. Losses at the gene ends were 3 bases for V and 0 bases for J; bases not matched to a gene: 9. Germline V gene sequence: CDR1 LNHDA, CDR2 SQIVND (reference sequence). CDR3 nucleotide sequence: TGTGCCAGTAGTATTGACCGGGACAGGGGGCGAAATAGCAATCAGCCCCAGCATTTT. Amino acids: CASSIDRDRGRNSNQPQHF. Combining the CDR3 with reference TRBV19 and TRBJ1-5 gives the whole variable domain DGGITQSPKYLFRKEGQNVTLSCEQNLNHDAMYWYRQDPGQGLRLIYYSQIVNDFQKGDIAEGYSVSREKKESFPLTVTSAQKNPTAFYLCASSIDRDRGRNSNQPQHFGDGTRLSIL.